This T cell receptor (beta chain) was documented in a study of shared clonotypes between healthy human individuals. Genomic DNA (from each subset) was split evenly across several immunoSEQ plates. Here immunoSEQ multiplex PCR was the method, and the copy in TCRdb shows in-frame clones only, minus some. The table shows around 700,000 clones, with about 90% occurring only once. Study conclusions and caveats: An anticipated effect of sequencing depth on clonotype sharing among donors was recognized.

As regards this clone: Its antigen remains unknown.

The naive CD8 population came from CD45RO-negative cells selected for CCR7, without terminally differentiated effector memory CD45RA+ cells. Adult donors, all healthy and HIV-negative, had no recent acute infections or vaccinations. The CDR3 is 16 residues long. V was clipped by 4 bases and J by 3 bases; unmatched bases: 7. CDR1 and CDR2 (germline): SGHKS, YYEKEE (reference sequence). The receptor was derived from a man under 40 in good health. The sequencing input was naive CD8+ T cells sorted from blood. The J gene is TRBJ2-1, the V gene TRBV5-5, with 10 bases lining up with TRBD1. For the CDR3, the DNA is TGTGCCAGCAGCGGACTAGACAGGGGGCTCTACAATGAGCAGTTCTTC. Amino acid sequence: CASSGLDRGLYNEQFF.